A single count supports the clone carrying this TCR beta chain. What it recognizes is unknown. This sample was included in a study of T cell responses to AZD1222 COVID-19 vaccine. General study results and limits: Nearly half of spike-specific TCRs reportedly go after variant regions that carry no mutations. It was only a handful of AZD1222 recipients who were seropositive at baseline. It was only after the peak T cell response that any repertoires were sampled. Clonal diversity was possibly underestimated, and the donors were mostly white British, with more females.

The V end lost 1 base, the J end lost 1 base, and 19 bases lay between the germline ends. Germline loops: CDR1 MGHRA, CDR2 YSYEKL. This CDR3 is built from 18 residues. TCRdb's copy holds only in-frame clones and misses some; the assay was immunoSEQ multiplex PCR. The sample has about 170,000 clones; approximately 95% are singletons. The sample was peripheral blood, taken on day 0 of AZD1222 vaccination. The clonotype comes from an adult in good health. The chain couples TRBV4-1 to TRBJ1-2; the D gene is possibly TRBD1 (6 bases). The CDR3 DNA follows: TGCGCCAGCAGCCAAGGCCGGCTGAGGGGGGGACTTAACTATGGCTACACCTTC. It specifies CASSQGRLRGGLNYGYTF.